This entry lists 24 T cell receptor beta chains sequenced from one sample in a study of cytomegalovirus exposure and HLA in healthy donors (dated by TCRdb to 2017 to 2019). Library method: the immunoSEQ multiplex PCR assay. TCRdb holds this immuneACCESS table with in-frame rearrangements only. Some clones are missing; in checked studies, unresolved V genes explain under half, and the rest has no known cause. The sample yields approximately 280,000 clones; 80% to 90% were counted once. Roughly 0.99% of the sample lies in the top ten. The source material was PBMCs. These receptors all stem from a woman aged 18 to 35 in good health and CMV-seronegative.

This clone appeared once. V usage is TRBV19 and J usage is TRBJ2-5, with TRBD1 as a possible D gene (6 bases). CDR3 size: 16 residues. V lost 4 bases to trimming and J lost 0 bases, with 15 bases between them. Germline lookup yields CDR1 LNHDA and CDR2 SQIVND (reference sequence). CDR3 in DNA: TGTGCCAGTAGTACTCAGGGGATGGGGTACCAAGAGACCCAGTACTTC. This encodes CASSTQGMGYQETQYF.

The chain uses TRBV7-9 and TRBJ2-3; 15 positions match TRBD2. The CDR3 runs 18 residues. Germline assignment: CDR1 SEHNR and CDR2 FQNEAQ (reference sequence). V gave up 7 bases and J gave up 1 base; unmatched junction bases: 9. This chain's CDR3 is CASTPGTSGRRGTDTQYF. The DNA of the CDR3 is TGTGCCAGCACCCCGGGGACTAGCGGGAGGAGGGGCACAGATACGCAGTATTTT.

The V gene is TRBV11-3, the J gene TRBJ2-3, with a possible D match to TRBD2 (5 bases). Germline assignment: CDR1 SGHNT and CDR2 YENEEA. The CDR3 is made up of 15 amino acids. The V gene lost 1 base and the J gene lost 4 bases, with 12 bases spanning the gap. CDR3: CASSLAGGMSDTQYF. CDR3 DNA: TGTGCCAGCAGCTTAGCAGGAGGAATGTCAGATACGCAGTATTTT.

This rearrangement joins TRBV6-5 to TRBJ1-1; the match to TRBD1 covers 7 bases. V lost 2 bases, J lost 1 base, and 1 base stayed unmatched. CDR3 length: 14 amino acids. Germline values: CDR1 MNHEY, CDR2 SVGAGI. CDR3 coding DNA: TGTGCCAGCAGTTACGGGGACAGGAACACTGAAGCTTTCTTT. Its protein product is CASSYGDRNTEAFF.

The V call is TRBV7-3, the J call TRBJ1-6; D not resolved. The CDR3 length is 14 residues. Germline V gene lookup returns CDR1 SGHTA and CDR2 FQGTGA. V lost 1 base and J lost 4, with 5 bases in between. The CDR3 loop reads CASSLNSYNSPLHF. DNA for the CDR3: TGTGCCAGCAGCTTAAACAGTTATAATTCACCCCTCCACTTT.

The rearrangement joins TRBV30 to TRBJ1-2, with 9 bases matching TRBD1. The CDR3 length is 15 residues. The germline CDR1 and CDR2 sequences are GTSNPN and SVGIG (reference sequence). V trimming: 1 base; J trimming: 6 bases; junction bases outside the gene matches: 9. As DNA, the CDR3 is TGTGCCTGGAGTGAGGATAACAGGGGGCTGAATGGCTACACCTTC. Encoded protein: CAWSEDNRGLNGYTF.

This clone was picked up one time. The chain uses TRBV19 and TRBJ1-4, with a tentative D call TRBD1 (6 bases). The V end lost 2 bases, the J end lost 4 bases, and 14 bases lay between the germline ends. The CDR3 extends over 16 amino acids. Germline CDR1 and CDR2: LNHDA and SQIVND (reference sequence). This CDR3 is CASSITPQGINEKLFF. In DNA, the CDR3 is TGTGCCAGTAGTATAACACCGCAGGGGATTAATGAAAAACTGTTTTTT.

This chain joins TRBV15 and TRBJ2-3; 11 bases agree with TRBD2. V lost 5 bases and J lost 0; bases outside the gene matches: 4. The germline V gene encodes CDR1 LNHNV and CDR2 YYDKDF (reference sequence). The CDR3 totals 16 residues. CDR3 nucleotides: TGTGCCACCAGCCCCGGGACTAGCGGCAGCACAGATACGCAGTATTTT. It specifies CATSPGTSGSTDTQYF.

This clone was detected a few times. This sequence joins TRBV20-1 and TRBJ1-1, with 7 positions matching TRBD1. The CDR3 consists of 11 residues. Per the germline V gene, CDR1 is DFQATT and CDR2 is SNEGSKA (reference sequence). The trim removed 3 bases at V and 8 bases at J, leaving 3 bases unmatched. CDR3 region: CSASKDREAFF. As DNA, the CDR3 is TGCAGTGCTAGTAAGGACAGGGAAGCTTTCTTT.

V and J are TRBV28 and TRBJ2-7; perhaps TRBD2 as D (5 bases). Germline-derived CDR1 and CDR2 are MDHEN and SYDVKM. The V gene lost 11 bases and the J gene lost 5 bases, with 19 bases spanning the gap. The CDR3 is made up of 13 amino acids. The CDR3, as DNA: TGTGCCTACGCCGGATCTCAAGCGGACGAGCAGTACTTC. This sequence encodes CAYAGSQADEQYF.

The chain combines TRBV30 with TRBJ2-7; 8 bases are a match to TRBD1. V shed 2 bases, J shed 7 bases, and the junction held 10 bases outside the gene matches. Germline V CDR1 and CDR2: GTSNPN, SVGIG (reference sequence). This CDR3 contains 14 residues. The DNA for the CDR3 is TGTGCCTGGAGTCTGTCAGGGGGCGCGGGGGAGCAGTACTTC. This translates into CAWSLSGGAGEQYF.

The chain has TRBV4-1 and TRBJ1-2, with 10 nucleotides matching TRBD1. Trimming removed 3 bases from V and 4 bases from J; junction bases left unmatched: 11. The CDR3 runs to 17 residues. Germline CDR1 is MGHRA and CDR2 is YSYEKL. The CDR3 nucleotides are TGCGCCAGCAGCCACCACCGCCGGGACAGGGGACTCTATGGCTACACCTTC. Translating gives CASSHHRRDRGLYGYTF.

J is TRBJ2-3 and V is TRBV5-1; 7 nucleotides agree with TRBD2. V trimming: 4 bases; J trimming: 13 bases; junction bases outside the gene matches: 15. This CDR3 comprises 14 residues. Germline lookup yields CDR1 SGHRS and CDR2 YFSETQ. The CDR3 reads CASSRGEYPLVKYF. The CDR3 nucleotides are TGCGCCAGCAGCCGGGGGGAATATCCCTTAGTGAAGTATTTT.

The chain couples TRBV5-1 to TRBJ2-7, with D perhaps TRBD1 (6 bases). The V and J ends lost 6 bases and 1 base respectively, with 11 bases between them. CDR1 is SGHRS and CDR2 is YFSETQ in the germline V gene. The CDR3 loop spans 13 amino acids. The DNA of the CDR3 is TGCGCCAGCAAACAGGGCTTTTCCTACGAGCAGTACTTC. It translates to CASKQGFSYEQYF.

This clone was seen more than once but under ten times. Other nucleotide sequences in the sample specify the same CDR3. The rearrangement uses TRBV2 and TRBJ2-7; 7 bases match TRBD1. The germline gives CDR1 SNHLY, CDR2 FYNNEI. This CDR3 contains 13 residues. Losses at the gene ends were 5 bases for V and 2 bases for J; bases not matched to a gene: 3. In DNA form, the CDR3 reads TGTGCCAGCAGTCGCGACAGGGCCTACGAGCAGTACTTC. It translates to CASSRDRAYEQYF.

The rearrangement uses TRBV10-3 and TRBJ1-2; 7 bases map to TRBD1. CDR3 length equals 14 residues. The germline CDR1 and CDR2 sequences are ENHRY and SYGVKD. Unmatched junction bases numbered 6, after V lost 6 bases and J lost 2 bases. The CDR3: CAIRVRGDNYGYTF. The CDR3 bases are TGTGCCATCAGGGTCAGGGGGGACAACTATGGCTACACCTTC.

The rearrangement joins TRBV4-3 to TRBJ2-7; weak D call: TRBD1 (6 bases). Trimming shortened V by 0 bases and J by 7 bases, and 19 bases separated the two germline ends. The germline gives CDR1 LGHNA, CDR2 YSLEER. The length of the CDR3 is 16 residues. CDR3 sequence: CASSQDVGRGDWEQYF. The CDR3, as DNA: TGCGCCAGCAGCCAAGATGTCGGCAGGGGCGATTGGGAGCAGTACTTC.

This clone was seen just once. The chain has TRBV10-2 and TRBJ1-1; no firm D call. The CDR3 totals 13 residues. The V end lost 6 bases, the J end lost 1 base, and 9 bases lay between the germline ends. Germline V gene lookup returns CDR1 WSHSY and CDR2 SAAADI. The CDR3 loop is CASRKTTNTEAFF. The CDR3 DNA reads TGCGCCAGCAGGAAGACTACGAACACTGAAGCTTTCTTT.

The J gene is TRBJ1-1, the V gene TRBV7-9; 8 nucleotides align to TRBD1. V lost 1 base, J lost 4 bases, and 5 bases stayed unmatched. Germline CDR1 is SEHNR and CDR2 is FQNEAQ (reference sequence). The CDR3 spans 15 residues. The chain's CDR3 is CASSLGTGYGTEAFF. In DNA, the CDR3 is TGTGCCAGCAGCTTAGGGACAGGGTACGGCACTGAAGCTTTCTTT.

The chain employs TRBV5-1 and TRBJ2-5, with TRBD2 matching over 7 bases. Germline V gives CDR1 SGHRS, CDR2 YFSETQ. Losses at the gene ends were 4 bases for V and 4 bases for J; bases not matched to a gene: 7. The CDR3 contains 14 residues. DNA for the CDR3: TGCGCCAGCAGCCCCGGGACTACGGGAGAGACCCAGTACTTC. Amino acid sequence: CASSPGTTGETQYF.

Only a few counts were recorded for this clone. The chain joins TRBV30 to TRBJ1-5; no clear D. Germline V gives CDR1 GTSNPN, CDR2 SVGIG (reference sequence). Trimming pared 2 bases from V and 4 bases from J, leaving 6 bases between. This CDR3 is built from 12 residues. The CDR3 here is CAWSLGNQPQHF. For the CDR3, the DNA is TGTGCCTGGAGTCTCGGTAATCAGCCCCAGCATTTT.

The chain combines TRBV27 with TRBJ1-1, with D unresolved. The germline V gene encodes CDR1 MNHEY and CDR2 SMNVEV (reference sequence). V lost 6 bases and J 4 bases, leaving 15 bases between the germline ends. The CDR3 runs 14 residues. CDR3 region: CASRNYGVSTEAFF. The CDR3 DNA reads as TGTGCCAGCAGAAATTACGGGGTCTCCACTGAAGCTTTCTTT.

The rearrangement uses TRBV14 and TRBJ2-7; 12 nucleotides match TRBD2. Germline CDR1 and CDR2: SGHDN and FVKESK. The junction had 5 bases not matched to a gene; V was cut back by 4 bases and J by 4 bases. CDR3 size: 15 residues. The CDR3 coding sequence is TGTGCCAGCAGCCTCCGACTAGCGGGAGTATACGAGCAGTACTTC. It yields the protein CASSLRLAGVYEQYF.

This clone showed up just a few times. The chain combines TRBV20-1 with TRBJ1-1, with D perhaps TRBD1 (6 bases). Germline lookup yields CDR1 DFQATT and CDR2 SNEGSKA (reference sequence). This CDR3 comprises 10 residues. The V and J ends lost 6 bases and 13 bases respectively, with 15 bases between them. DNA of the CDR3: TGCAGTGCCGCAACAGGGTTTGTTTTCTTT. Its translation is CSAATGFVFF.